This TCR beta chain was documented in a study of T-cell reconstitution after alpha-beta-depleted transplantation in children (dated by TCRdb to about 2016). In the study overall: T-cell immune reconstitution after TCRalphabeta/CD19-depleted allogeneic hematopoietic cell transplantation in children was quantitatively tracked in the study by means of TCR repertoire profiling.

V loses 1 base at its end and J loses 11 bases; junction bases beyond the gene matches: 12. Sequences SGHRS (CDR1) and YFSETQ (CDR2) are obtained from the germline V gene. From cysteine to phenylalanine, the CDR3 is 15 amino acids long. Kept here is only the CDR3 DNA, which spans 45 bases and is read in frame from base 1. A word on this clonotype: What antigen it recognizes has not been identified. Base-call qualities are not available, and no considerably larger clone is one nucleotide away.

Libraries came from PCR. Instrument used: Illumina HiSeq 2500. TCR libraries were prepared with molecular barcoding, using unique molecular identifiers to normalize TCRbeta repertoire quantification. TCRdb trimmed the raw reads at Q25, called clones with MiXCR and kept productive beta chains. Each record represents a unique CDR3 protein, reported with the most common genes and DNA among its rows. The sample table contains around 380,000 distinct CDR3 sequences; only one count was recorded for approximately 11% of them. The ten top clones hold about 5% of the sample. The material sequenced was PBMCs from the stem cell graft donor, taken from the stem cell graft. In this chain, TRBV5-1 is recombined with TRBJ2-3; 8 central bases correspond to TRBD2. The source of this sequence is a human donor who donated a stem cell graft to a child with acute myeloid leukemia. At the DNA level, the sequence is TGCGCCAGCAGCTTGTCCTTAACGGGGCGGGAGGTGCAGTATTTT. Its protein reads: CASSLSLTGREVQYF.